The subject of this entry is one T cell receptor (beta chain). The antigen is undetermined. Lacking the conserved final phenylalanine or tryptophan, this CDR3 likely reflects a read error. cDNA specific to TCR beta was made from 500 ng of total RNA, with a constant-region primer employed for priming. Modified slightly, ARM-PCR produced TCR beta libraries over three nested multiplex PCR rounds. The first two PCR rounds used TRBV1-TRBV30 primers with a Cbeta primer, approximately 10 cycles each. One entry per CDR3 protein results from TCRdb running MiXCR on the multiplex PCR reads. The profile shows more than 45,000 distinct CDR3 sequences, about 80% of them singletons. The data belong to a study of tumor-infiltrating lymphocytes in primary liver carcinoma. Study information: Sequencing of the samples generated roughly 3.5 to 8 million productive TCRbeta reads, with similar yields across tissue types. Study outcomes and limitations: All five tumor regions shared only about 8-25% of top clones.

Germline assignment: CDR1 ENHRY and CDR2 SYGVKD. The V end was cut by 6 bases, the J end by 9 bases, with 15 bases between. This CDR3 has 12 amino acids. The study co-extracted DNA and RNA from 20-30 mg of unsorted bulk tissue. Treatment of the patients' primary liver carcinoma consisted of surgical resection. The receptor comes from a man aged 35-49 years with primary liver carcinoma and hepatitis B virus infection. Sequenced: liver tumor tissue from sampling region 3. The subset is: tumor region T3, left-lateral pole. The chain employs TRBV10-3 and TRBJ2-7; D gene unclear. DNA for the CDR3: TGTGCCATCAGCCGAGATGACCCAGCGCAGTACATC. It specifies CAISRDDPAQYI.